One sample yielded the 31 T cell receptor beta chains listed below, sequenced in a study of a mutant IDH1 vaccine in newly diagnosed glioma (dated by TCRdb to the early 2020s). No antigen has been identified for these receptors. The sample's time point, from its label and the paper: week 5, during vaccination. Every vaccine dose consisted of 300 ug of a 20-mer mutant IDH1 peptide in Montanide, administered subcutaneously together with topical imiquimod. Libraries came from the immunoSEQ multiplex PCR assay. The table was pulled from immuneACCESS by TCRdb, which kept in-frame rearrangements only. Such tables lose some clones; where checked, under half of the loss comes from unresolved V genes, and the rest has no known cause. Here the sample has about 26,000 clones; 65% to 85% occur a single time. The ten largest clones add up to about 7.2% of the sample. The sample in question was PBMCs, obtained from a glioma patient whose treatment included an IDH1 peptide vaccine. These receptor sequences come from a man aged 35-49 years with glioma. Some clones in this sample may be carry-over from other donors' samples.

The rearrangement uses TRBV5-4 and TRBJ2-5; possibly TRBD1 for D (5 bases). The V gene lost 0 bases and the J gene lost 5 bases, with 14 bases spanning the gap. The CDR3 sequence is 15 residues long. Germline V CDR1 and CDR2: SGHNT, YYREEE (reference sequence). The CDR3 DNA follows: TGTGCCAGCAGCTTGGCAAAGGGGAATCGGGAGACCCAGTACTTC. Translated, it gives CASSLAKGNRETQYF.

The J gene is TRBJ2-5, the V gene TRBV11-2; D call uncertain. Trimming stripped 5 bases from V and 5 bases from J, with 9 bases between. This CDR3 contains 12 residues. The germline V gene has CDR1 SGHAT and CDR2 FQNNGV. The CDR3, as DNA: TGTGCCAGCAGCCCTCATGGGGAGACCCAGTACTTC. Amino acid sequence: CASSPHGETQYF.

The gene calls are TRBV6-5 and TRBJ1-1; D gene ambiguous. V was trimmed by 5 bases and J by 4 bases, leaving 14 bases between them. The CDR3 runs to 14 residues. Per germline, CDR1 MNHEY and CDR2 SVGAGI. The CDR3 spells CASSDSILGTEAFF. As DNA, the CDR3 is TGTGCCAGCAGTGATTCTATCCTCGGCACTGAAGCTTTCTTT.

CDR3 nucleotides: TGTGCCAGCAGCCCGACTAGCGGGGGGGCCTGGGAGACCCAGTACTTC. This gives the protein CASSPTSGGAWETQYF. The V gene is TRBV5-4, the J gene TRBJ2-5; 14 positions match TRBD2. The J segment lost 5 bases and the V segment lost 4 bases, leaving 7 bases of the junction unmatched. Germline CDR1 is SGHNT and CDR2 is YYREEE (reference sequence). The CDR3 extends over 16 amino acids.

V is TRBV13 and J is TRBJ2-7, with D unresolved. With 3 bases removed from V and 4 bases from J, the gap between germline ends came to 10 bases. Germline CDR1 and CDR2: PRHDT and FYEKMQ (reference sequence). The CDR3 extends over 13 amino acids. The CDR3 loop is CASSFKGPYEQYF. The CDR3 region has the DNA TGTGCCAGCAGCTTTAAGGGCCCTTACGAGCAGTACTTC.

The CDR3 DNA reads TGTGCCTCCAAGGGTGTAGCCTCATACAATGAGCAGTTCTTC. Amino acids: CASKGVASYNEQFF. The chain has TRBV30 and TRBJ2-1; D unresolved. This CDR3 contains 14 residues. The V end was cut by 7 bases, the J end by 4 bases, with 17 bases between. Germline values: CDR1 GTSNPN, CDR2 SVGIG (reference sequence).

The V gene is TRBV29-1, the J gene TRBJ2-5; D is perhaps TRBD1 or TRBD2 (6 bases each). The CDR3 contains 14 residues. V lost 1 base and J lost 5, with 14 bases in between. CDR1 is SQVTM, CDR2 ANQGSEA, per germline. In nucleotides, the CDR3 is TGCAGCGTTGAAGGAGGAGGGGGGTTTGAGACCCAGTACTTC. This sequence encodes CSVEGGGGFETQYF.

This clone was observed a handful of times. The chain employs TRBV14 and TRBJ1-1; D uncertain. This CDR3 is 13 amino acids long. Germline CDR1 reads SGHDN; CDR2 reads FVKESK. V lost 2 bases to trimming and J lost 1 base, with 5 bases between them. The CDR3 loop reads CASSQNRNTEAFF. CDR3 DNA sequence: TGTGCCAGCAGCCAAAACAGGAACACTGAAGCTTTCTTT. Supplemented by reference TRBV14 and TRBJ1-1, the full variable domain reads EAGVTQFPSHSVIEKGQTVTLRCDPISGHDNLYWYRRVMGKEIKFLLHFVKESKQDESGMPNNRFLAERTGGTYSTLKVQPAELEDSGVYFCASSQNRNTEAFFGQGTRLTVV.

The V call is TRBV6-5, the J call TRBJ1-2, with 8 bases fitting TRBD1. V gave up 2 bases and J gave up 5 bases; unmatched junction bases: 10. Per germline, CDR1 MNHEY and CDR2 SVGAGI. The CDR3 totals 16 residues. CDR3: CASSYLPGQGRYGYTF. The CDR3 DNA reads TGTGCCAGCAGTTACCTTCCCGGACAGGGAAGATATGGCTACACCTTC.

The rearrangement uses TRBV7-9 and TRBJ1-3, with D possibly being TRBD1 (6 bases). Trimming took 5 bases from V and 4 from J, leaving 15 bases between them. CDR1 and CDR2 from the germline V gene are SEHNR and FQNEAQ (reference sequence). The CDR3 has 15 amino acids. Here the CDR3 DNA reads TGTGCCAGCAGCCCCGGGAGGGGGATCGGAAACACCATATATTTT. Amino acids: CASSPGRGIGNTIYF.

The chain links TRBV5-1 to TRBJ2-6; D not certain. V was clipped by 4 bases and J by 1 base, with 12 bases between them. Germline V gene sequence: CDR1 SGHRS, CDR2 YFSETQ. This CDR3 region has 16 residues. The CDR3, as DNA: TGCGCCAGCAGCCCCACGGCAGGATCTGGGGCCAACGTCCTGACTTTC. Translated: CASSPTAGSGANVLTF.

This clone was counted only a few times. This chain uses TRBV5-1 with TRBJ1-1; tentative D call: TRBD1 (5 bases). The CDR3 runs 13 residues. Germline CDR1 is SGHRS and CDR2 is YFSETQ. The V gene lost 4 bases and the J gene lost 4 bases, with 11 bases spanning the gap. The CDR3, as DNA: TGCGCCAGCAGCCGAGGGGTGGGCACTGAAGCTTTCTTT. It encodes CASSRGVGTEAFF.

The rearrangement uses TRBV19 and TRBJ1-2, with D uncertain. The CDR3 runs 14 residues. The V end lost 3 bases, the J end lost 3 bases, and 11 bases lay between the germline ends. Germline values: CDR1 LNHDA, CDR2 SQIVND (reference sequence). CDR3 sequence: CASSISQSDYGYTF. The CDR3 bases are TGTGCCAGTAGTATTAGTCAGTCAGACTATGGCTACACCTTC.

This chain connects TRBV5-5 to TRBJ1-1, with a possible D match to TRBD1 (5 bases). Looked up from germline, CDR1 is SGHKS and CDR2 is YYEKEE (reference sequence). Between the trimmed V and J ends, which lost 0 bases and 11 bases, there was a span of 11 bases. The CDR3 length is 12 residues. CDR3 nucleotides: TGTGCCAGCAGCTTGGAGGGGAGTTACGCTTTCTTT. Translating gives CASSLEGSYAFF.

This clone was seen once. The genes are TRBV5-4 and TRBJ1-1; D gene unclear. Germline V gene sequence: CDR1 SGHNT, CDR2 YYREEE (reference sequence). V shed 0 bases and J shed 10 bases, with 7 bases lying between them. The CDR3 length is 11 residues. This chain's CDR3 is CASSLEQSAFF. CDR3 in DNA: TGTGCCAGCAGCTTGGAACAGTCAGCTTTCTTT.

The CDR3: CASRDGTYSNQPQHF. The CDR3 region has the DNA TGTGCCAGCAGGGACGGAACTTATAGCAATCAGCCCCAGCATTTT. The chain employs TRBV19 and TRBJ1-5, with D possibly being TRBD1 (5 bases). Trimming removed 9 bases from V and 0 bases from J, with 15 bases in between. The V gene's germline CDR1 is LNHDA and CDR2 SQIVND (reference sequence). The CDR3 consists of 15 residues.

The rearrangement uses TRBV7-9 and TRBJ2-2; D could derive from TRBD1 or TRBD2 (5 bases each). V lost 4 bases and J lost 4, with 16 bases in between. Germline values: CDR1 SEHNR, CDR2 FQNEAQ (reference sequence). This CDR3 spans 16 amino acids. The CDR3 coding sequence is TGTGCCAGCAGCTCGCGAGGGACGGGCGGCACCGGGGAGCTGTTTTTT. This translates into CASSSRGTGGTGELFF.

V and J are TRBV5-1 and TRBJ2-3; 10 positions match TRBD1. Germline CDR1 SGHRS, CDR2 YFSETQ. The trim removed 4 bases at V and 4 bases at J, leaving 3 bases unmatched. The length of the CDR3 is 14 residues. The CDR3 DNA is TGCGCCAGCAGCATCGGGACAGGGGCAGATACGCAGTATTTT. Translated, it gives CASSIGTGADTQYF.

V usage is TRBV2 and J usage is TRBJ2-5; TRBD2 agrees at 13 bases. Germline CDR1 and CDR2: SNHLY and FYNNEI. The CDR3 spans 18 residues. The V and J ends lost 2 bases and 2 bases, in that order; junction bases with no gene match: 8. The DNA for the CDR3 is TGTGCCAGCAGTGAACCACGATGGACTAGCGGGGGACAAGAGACCCAGTACTTC. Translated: CASSEPRWTSGGQETQYF.

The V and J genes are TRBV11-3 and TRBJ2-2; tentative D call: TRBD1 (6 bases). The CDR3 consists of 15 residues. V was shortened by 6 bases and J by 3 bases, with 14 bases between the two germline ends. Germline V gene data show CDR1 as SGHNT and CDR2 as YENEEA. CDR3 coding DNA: TGTGCCAGCAGTACAGGGTCGAGGGACACCGGGGAGCTGTTTTTT. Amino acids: CASSTGSRDTGELFF. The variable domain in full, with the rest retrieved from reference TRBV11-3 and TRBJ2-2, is EAGVVQSPRYKIIEKKQPVAFWCNPISGHNTLYWYLQNLGQGPELLIRYENEEAVDDSQLPKDRFSAERLKGVDSTLKIQPAELGDSAVYLCASSTGSRDTGELFFGEGSRLTVL.

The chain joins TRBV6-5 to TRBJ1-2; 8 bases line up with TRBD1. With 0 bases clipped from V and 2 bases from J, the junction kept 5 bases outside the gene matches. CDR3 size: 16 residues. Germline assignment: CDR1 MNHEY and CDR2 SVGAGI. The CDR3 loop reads CASSYSRTGPNYGYTF. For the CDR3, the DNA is TGTGCCAGCAGTTACTCTCGGACAGGGCCGAACTATGGCTACACCTTC.

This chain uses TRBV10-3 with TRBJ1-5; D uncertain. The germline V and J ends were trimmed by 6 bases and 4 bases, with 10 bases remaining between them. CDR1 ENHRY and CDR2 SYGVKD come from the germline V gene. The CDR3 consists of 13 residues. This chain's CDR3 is CAISSVQNQPQHF. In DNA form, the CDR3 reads TGTGCCATCAGCAGCGTACAAAATCAGCCCCAGCATTTT.

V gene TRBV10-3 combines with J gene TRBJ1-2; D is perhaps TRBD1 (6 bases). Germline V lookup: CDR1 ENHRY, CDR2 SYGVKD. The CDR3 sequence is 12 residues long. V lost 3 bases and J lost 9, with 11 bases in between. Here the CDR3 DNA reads TGTGCCATCAGTGATGACAGGTCATGCTACACCTTC. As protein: CAISDDRSCYTF.

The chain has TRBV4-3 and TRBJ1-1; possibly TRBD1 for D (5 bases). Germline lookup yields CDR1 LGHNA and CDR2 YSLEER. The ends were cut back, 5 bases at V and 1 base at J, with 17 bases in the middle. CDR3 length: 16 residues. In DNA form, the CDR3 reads TGCGCCAGCAGCTATCGTCCCGGGACCCGGAACACTGAAGCTTTCTTT. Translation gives CASSYRPGTRNTEAFF.

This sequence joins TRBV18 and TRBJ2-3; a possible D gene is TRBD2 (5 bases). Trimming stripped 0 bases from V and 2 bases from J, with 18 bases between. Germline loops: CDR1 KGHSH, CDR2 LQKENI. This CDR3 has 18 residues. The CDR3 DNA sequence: TGTGCCAGCTCACCACCACGATCATCGAGGGTTACCACAGATACGCAGTATTTT. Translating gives CASSPPRSSRVTTDTQYF.

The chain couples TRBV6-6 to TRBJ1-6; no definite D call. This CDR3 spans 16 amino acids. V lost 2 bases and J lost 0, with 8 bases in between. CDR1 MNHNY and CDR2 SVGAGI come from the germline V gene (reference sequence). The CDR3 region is CASSYPQSSYNSPLHF. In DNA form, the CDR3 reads TGTGCCAGCAGTTACCCCCAGAGCTCCTATAATTCACCCCTCCACTTT.

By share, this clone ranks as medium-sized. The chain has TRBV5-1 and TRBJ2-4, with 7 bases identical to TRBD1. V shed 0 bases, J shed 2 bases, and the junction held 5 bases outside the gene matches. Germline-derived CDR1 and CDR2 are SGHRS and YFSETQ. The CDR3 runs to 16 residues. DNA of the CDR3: TGCGCCAGCAGCTTGGCCCCGGGACAGACCAAAAACATTCAGTACTTC. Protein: CASSLAPGQTKNIQYF.

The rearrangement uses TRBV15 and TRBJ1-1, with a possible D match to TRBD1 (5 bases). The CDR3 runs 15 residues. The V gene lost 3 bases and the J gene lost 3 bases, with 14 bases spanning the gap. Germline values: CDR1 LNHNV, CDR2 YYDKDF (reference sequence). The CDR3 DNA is TGTGCCACCAGCAGGGACATCCGGCGGGACACTGAAGCTTTCTTT. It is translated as CATSRDIRRDTEAFF. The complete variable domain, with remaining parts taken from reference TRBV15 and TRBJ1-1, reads DAMVIQNPRYQVTQFGKPVTLSCSQTLNHNVMYWYQQKSSQAPKLLFHYYDKDFNNEADTPDNFQSRRPNTSFCFLDIRSPGLGDTAMYLCATSRDIRRDTEAFFGQGTRLTVV.

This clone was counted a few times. The CDR3 loop reads CASNNRAGWNQPQHF. CDR3 in DNA: TGTGCCAGCAACAATAGGGCAGGGTGGAATCAGCCCCAGCATTTT. V usage is TRBV2 and J usage is TRBJ1-5, with D perhaps TRBD1 (5 bases). The CDR3 is 15 amino acids. Trimming shortened V by 7 bases and J by 4 bases, and 17 bases separated the two germline ends. Germline V gene lookup returns CDR1 SNHLY and CDR2 FYNNEI.

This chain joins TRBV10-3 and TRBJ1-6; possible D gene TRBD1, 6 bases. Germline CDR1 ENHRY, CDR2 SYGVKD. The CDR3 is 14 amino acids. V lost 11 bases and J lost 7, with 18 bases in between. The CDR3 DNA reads TGTGCCGCCCACCCGGGGGCTGAGAATTCACCCCTCCACTTT. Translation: CAAHPGAENSPLHF.

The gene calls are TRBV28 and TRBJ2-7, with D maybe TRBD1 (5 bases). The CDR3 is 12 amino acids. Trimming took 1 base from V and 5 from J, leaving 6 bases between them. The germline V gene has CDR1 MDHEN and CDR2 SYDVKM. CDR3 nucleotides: TGTGCCAGCAGTTTATCGACAGACGAGCAGTACTTC. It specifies CASSLSTDEQYF.